A single sample gave rise to the 3 T cell receptor beta chains below, sequenced in a study of T cells after yellow fever vaccination. TCRdb passed the 5' RACE reads through MiXCR, listing each CDR3 protein once. The sample consists of more than 65,000 distinct CDR3 sequences, about 7.7% of them appearing once. The starting material was CD8+ T cells sorted from PBMCs, obtained roughly 10 days after the first yellow fever vaccination. Receptor source: a young man who received the YFV17D yellow fever vaccine.

The chain has TRBV19 and TRBJ2-3, with D possibly TRBD2 on 6 matching bases. Trimming stripped 6 bases from V and 0 bases from J, with 13 bases between. The germline CDR1 and CDR2 sequences are LNHDA and SQIVND (reference sequence). This CDR3 has 15 amino acids. CDR3 residues: CASRTSAGSTDTQYF. Written as DNA, the CDR3 is TGTGCCAGTAGAACAAGCGCGGGGAGCACAGATACGCAGTATTTT.

This clonotype was seen many times. The rearrangement links TRBV7-9 to TRBJ1-2, with 8 bases identical to TRBD1. The germline V gene encodes CDR1 SEHNR and CDR2 FQNEAQ (reference sequence). The CDR3 is made up of 15 amino acids. Trimming cost V 8 bases and J 8 bases; bases outside gene matches: 16. The CDR3 DNA reads TGTGCCAGCGACTACACAGGGGGGCCGGCTCTCGGCTACACCTTC. Protein: CASDYTGGPALGYTF.

This clonotype was seen many times. The chain joins TRBV7-9 to TRBJ1-1; 9 bases match TRBD1. There are 14 residues in the CDR3. Trimming took 2 bases from V and 4 from J; bases not matched to a gene: 2. Per germline, CDR1 SEHNR and CDR2 FQNEAQ (reference sequence). The DNA for the CDR3 is TGTGCCAGCAGCTTATCGACAGGGGGCACTGAAGCTTTCTTT. It encodes CASSLSTGGTEAFF.